The 31 T cell receptor beta chains presented below share a single source sample, sequenced in a study of T cells after yellow fever vaccination. TCRdb re-derived calls from the 5' RACE reads in MiXCR, one entry per CDR3 protein. The sample has 450,000 to 550,000 distinct CDR3 sequences, about a fifth seen once. Sequenced material: PBMCs, taken about 21 days after the first yellow fever vaccination. These TCRs come from a man between 18 and 29 years old who received the YFV17D yellow fever vaccine.

This clonotype occurred a few times. J is TRBJ2-3 and V is TRBV21-1; the listed D gene, TRBD1, was not tested against the DNA. TRBV21-1 constitutes a pseudogene. The CDR3 has 16 amino acids. CDR3 in amino acids: CASSKVPGLGTDTQYF. CDR3 in DNA: TGTGCCAGCAGCAAAGTCCCAGGGTTGGGCACAGATACGCAGTATTTT.

This clonotype has a handful of counts. The rearrangement links TRBV11-2 to TRBJ2-2, with TRBD1 matching over 9 bases. With 4 bases clipped from V and 0 bases from J, the junction kept 9 bases outside the gene matches. Germline V CDR1 and CDR2: SGHAT, FQNNGV. There are 18 residues in the CDR3. This chain's CDR3 is CASSSRAGDRANTGELFF. CDR3 DNA sequence: TGTGCCAGCAGCTCCAGGGCGGGGGACAGGGCGAACACCGGGGAGCTGTTTTTT.

This clonotype was seen at least ten times. The rearrangement joins TRBV7-2 to TRBJ1-3, with TRBD1 as a possible D gene (5 bases). In germline, CDR1 is SGHTA, CDR2 FQGNSA. The V end was cut by 2 bases, the J end by 3 bases, with 11 bases between. The CDR3 is 15 residues long. DNA for the CDR3: TGTGCCAGCAGCTTATCCGGCAGGGATGGAAACACCATATATTTT. This gives the protein CASSLSGRDGNTIYF.

This clonotype appeared a few times. The CDR3 DNA follows: TGTGCCAAAAAGGGACTGCTCTATGGCTACACCTTC. Amino acid sequence: CAKKGLLYGYTF. The V gene is TRBV9, the J gene TRBJ1-2, with D perhaps TRBD1 (5 bases). Germline V gene lookup returns CDR1 SGDLS and CDR2 YYNGEE. V was clipped by 9 bases and J by 4 bases, with 13 bases between them. CDR3 length: 12 residues.

This clonotype was found a few times. The V and J genes are TRBV7-2 and TRBJ2-1; D ambiguous. V lost 3 bases, J lost 0 bases, and 15 bases lay in between. Germline V CDR1 and CDR2: SGHTA, FQGNSA. The CDR3 spans 17 residues. The CDR3 bases are TGTGCCAGCAGCTTTTGGTTCCAGATGAGCTCCTACAATGAGCAGTTCTTC. Its protein product is CASSFWFQMSSYNEQFF.

The chain recombines TRBV15 with TRBJ1-5, with TRBD1 identical over 9 bases. The CDR3 has 14 residues. Trimming at V came to 5 bases and at J to 6 bases, leaving 5 bases not matched to a gene. CDR1 and CDR2 from the germline V gene are LNHNV and YYDKDF (reference sequence). The CDR3 DNA reads as TGTGCCACCAGCCGTGACAGGGGGATTCAGCCCCAGCATTTT. It codes for CATSRDRGIQPQHF.

This sequence joins TRBV14 and TRBJ2-1; 10 nucleotides align to TRBD2. The CDR3 extends over 17 amino acids. Germline V gives CDR1 SGHDN, CDR2 FVKESK. The V segment lost 1 base and the J segment 5 bases; nucleotides outside the gene matches: 8. This chain's CDR3 is CASSQVRWTSGNNEQFF. The CDR3 nucleotides are TGTGCCAGCAGCCAAGTGAGATGGACTAGCGGAAACAATGAGCAGTTCTTC.

V usage is TRBV7-8 and J usage is TRBJ2-1; the D gene is possibly TRBD1 (6 bases). CDR3 size: 15 residues. The germline gives CDR1 SGHVS, CDR2 FQNEAQ. Trimming removed 4 bases from V and 4 bases from J, with 14 bases in between. CDR3 protein: CASSSWGQLYNEQFF. CDR3 coding DNA: TGTGCCAGCAGCTCGTGGGGGCAGTTGTACAATGAGCAGTTCTTC.

CDR3 sequence reads: CATSDPGQGLSNEQFF. Written as DNA, the CDR3 is TGTGCCACCAGTGACCCCGGACAGGGTTTGTCCAATGAGCAGTTCTTC. The genes are TRBV24-1 and TRBJ2-1, with 8 bases lining up with TRBD1. CDR3 length: 16 residues. With 4 bases clipped from V and 6 bases from J, the junction kept 10 bases outside the gene matches. The germline gives CDR1 KGHDR, CDR2 SFDVKD.

This rearrangement joins TRBV18 to TRBJ2-3; unclear D gene. The germline V gene encodes CDR1 KGHSH and CDR2 LQKENI. There are 15 residues in the CDR3. V lost 8 bases and J 1 base, leaving 16 bases between the germline ends. The CDR3 reads CASADGRVGTDTQYF. The CDR3 DNA reads TGTGCCAGCGCGGACGGAAGGGTGGGCACAGATACGCAGTATTTT.

This clonotype occurred a few times. This rearrangement joins TRBV9 to TRBJ2-7, with 8 bases fitting TRBD1. Germline CDR1 SGDLS, CDR2 YYNGEE. The CDR3 extends over 15 amino acids. Losses at the gene ends were 0 bases for V and 3 bases for J; bases not matched to a gene: 5. The CDR3 DNA follows: TGTGCCAGCAGCGTAGAAGGACAGGGTCACTACGAGCAGTACTTC. Translation: CASSVEGQGHYEQYF.

In the case of this clonotype: One end of the junction does not line up with germline, which may come from a read error. V and J are TRBV23-1 and TRBJ2-5; D possibly corresponds to TRBD1 (5 bases). TRBV23-1 is known as an ORF, though its function is uncertain. The CDR3 is 15 residues long. The CDR3 DNA reads TGTGCCACCTGGCAGAAGCAGGGCCAAGCAGAGACCCAGTACTTC. Translating it yields CATWQKQGQAETQYF.

The rearrangement links TRBV7-9 to TRBJ2-2, with D uncertain. Germline values: CDR1 SEHNR, CDR2 FQNEAQ (reference sequence). V lost 5 bases and J lost 4, with 11 bases in between. The CDR3 is 14 amino acids. CDR3 residues: CASSPLGGTGELFF. CDR3 in DNA: TGTGCCAGCAGCCCCCTTGGCGGCACCGGGGAGCTGTTTTTT.

This clonotype was detected a few times. The chain joins TRBV5-1 to TRBJ2-3, with D possibly TRBD2 on 7 matching bases. The ends were cut back, 4 bases at V and 1 base at J, with 16 bases in the middle. Germline V gene lookup returns CDR1 SGHRS and CDR2 YFSETQ. The CDR3 sequence is 16 residues long. CDR3 residues: CASSKGGEAGTDTQYF. Here the CDR3 DNA reads TGCGCCAGCAGCAAAGGGGGGGAAGCGGGCACAGATACGCAGTATTTT.

This clonotype was seen a handful of times. V usage is TRBV5-1 and J usage is TRBJ1-2; D ambiguous. The ends were cut back, 1 base at V and 2 bases at J, with 15 bases in the middle. Germline CDR1 and CDR2: SGHRS and YFSETQ. CDR3 size: 16 residues. CDR3 in amino acids: CASSLSLGLENYGYTF. The DNA of the CDR3 is TGCGCCAGCAGCTTGTCTCTCGGGCTTGAGAACTATGGCTACACCTTC.

This clonotype was counted a few times. The chain joins TRBV4-3 to TRBJ2-1; the D is unclear. Germline values: CDR1 LGHNA, CDR2 YSLEER. The CDR3 totals 14 residues. Trimming took off 2 bases at V and 8 bases at J, with 13 bases between the two ends. The CDR3 protein is CASSQRLASDEQFF. Written as DNA, the CDR3 is TGCGCCAGCAGCCAAAGGCTCGCGTCGGATGAGCAGTTCTTC.

The V gene is TRBV6-2 or TRBV6-3, the J gene TRBJ2-1, with a possible D match to TRBD1 (6 bases). Germline V lookup: CDR1 MNHEY, CDR2 SVGEGT. The CDR3 has 16 amino acids. Deletions cut 6 bases from V and 4 bases from J, with 19 bases between. CDR3 nucleotides: TGTGCCAGCAGCCGGGTCCAGGGGTCTAGATACAATGAGCAGTTCTTC. This gives the protein CASSRVQGSRYNEQFF.

The gene calls are TRBV7-9 and TRBJ2-2; D unclear. V was shortened by 3 bases and J by 0 bases, with 8 bases between the two germline ends. This CDR3 has 15 amino acids. From germline, CDR1 is SEHNR and CDR2 FQNEAQ (reference sequence). CDR3 sequence: CASSLRRSNTGELFF. CDR3 nucleotide sequence: TGTGCCAGCAGCTTGCGCAGATCGAACACCGGGGAGCTGTTTTTT.

This clonotype occurred once. The V and J genes are TRBV3-1 and TRBJ2-7, with D perhaps TRBD1 (6 bases). Germline values: CDR1 LGHDT, CDR2 YNNKEL (reference sequence). This CDR3 is built from 15 residues. V lost 3 bases, J lost 2 bases, and 14 bases lay in between. CDR3 DNA: TGTGCCAGCAGCCACTCCGGACAGCTTACCTACGAGCAGTACGTC. Protein: CASSHSGQLTYEQYV.

The chain recombines TRBV28 with TRBJ2-3, with 7 bases that match TRBD1. After removal of 5 bases from V and 5 bases from J, the junction contained 4 bases not matched to a gene. Looked up from germline, CDR1 is MDHEN and CDR2 is SYDVKM. This CDR3 is 13 amino acids long. This CDR3 is CASSPRQGDTQYF. The DNA of the CDR3 is TGTGCCAGCAGTCCCCGACAGGGAGATACGCAGTATTTT.

The chain joins TRBV5-1 to TRBJ2-3; D is uncertain. The CDR3 has 14 residues. Between the trimmed V and J ends, which lost 0 bases and 2 bases, there was a span of 7 bases. Per germline, CDR1 SGHRS and CDR2 YFSETQ. The CDR3 nucleotides are TGCGCCAGCAGCTTGGCCACCCACACAGATACGCAGTATTTT. It yields the protein CASSLATHTDTQYF.

The gene calls are TRBV6-5 and TRBJ2-1; the D gene is possibly TRBD2 (7 bases). The V and J ends lost 1 base and 8 bases respectively, with 12 bases between them. The CDR3 sequence is 14 residues long. CDR1 is MNHEY and CDR2 is SVGAGI in the germline V gene. The CDR3 loop reads CASSYWGGADEQFF. CDR3 sequence (DNA): TGTGCCAGCAGTTACTGGGGGGGGGCCGATGAGCAGTTCTTC.

Only a few counts were recorded for this clonotype. This chain's CDR3 is CASSRPGTGRQPQHF. Here the CDR3 DNA reads TGTGCCAGCAGCCGTCCCGGGACAGGGAGACAGCCCCAGCATTTT. The chain has TRBV2 and TRBJ1-5; 9 bases map to TRBD1. This CDR3 contains 15 residues. V dropped 6 bases and J dropped 7; count of bases not matched to a gene: 10. Germline V gives CDR1 SNHLY, CDR2 FYNNEI. Full variable domain (rest looked up from reference TRBV2 and TRBJ1-5): EPEVTQTPSHQVTQMGQEVILRCVPISNHLYFYWYRQILGQKVEFLVSFYNNEISEKSEIFDDQFSVERPDGSNFTLKIRSTKLEDSAMYFCASSRPGTGRQPQHFGDGTRLSIL.

The V call is TRBV4-2, the J call TRBJ2-3; 9 bases fit TRBD1. Germline CDR1 LGHNA, CDR2 YNFKEQ. The junction had 13 bases not matched to a gene; V was cut back by 1 base and J by 11 bases. This CDR3 spans 16 amino acids. The CDR3 nucleotides read TGTGCCAGCAGCCAAGTAAGCCGGACAGGGGAGTTGGGGCAGTATTTT. It specifies CASSQVSRTGELGQYF.

This chain connects TRBV25-1 to TRBJ2-5; 9 positions match TRBD1. CDR1 is MGHDK, CDR2 SYGVNS, per germline. The CDR3 extends over 15 amino acids. J gave up 1 base and V 4 bases, and 4 bases lay outside the gene matches. CDR3 nucleotides: TGTGCCAGCAGTGTGACAGGGGGTTTCCAAGAGACCCAGTACTTC. This codes for CASSVTGGFQETQYF.

The V call is TRBV2, the J call TRBJ1-1; no firm D call. Trimming took 7 bases from V and 5 from J, leaving 20 bases between them. The germline V gene encodes CDR1 SNHLY and CDR2 FYNNEI. The CDR3 runs 15 residues. The CDR3 DNA sequence: TGTGCCAGCACTAGGTCGGTAGAAGCGCGGACTGAAGCTTTCTTT. This gives the protein CASTRSVEARTEAFF.

The chain recombines TRBV7-8 with TRBJ2-3, with TRBD2 matching 11 bases. The trim removed 1 base at V and 3 bases at J, leaving 6 bases unmatched. This CDR3 contains 17 residues. CDR1 and CDR2 (germline): SGHVS, FQNEAQ. The CDR3 nucleotides are TGTGCCAGCAGCTTAGGGGTAGCGGGGGGGCGTACAGATACGCAGTATTTT. Residues: CASSLGVAGGRTDTQYF.

The chain carries TRBV3-1 and TRBJ1-4; 8 bases map to TRBD1. Germline V lookup: CDR1 LGHDT, CDR2 YNNKEL (reference sequence). The CDR3 is 15 residues long. V shed 2 bases, J shed 10 bases, and the junction held 9 bases outside the gene matches. This chain's CDR3 is CASSQSGGTGGKLFF. CDR3 sequence (DNA): TGTGCCAGCAGCCAAAGTGGAGGGACAGGTGGAAAACTGTTTTTT. Full variable domain (remainder filled in from reference TRBV3-1 and TRBJ1-4): DTAVSQTPKYLVTQMGNDKSIKCEQNLGHDTMYWYKQDSKKFLKIMFSYNNKELIINETVPNRFSPKSPDKAHLNLHINSLELGDSAVYFCASSQSGGTGGKLFFGSGTQLSVL.

The chain uses TRBV12-3 or TRBV12-4 and TRBJ2-2; 8 positions match TRBD1. This CDR3 comprises 17 residues. Trimming cost V 5 bases and J 2 bases; bases outside gene matches: 10. This CDR3 reads CASSLFWTGTNTGELFF. The CDR3 region has the DNA TGTGCCAGCAGTCTTTTCTGGACAGGGACCAACACCGGGGAGCTGTTTTTT.

The chain carries TRBV29-1 and TRBJ2-1; 7 bases line up with TRBD2. The CDR3 is made up of 17 amino acids. V shed 7 bases and J 6 bases; nucleotides not matched to a gene: 21. Germline V gene lookup returns CDR1 SQVTM and CDR2 ANQGSEA. The CDR3 region is CSGVGPGRGTGGNEQFF. DNA of the CDR3: TGCAGCGGAGTCGGTCCGGGACGCGGGACGGGGGGCAATGAGCAGTTCTTC.

The rearrangement joins TRBV13 to TRBJ2-1; TRBD2 matches 11 bases. The V and J ends lost 4 bases and 9 bases, in that order; junction bases with no gene match: 20. The CDR3 runs 19 residues. Germline CDR1 and CDR2: PRHDT and FYEKMQ (reference sequence). The CDR3 region has the DNA TGTGCCAGCAGCTCTCCTTCATCCATAGCGGGGGGGCGTGTGGGTGAGCAGTTCTTC. It translates to CASSSPSSIAGGRVGEQFF.